The clone carrying this T cell receptor (beta chain) has just a few counts. Its antigen remains unknown. J lost 3 bases, V lost 3 bases, and 16 bases had no gene match. Germline CDR1 reads SGDLS; CDR2 reads YYNGEE. The CDR3 contains 18 residues. Diagnoses were established using clinical symptoms, serum thyroxine and TRAb, thyroid ultrasound and orbital computed tomography. The data were taken from a study of T cells in Graves' hyperthyroidism and ophthalmopathy. Study-wide background: Peripheral blood draws took place at initial diagnosis, ahead of any treatment. Study observations and caveats: Ophthalmopathy, which appeared later, was predicted by the model a median approximately 6.7 months before onset.

TCR beta CDR3 regions were amplified from RNA transcripts. The TCR CDR3 was amplified in a first-round RT-PCR using the HTBI primer set. One entry per CDR3 protein results from TCRdb running MiXCR on the multiplex PCR reads. The sample contains about 840,000 distinct CDR3 sequences, about two fifths of which appear only once. This chain uses TRBV9 with TRBJ2-7; 9 positions agree with TRBD1. The source material was blood. The source of this sequence is a man aged 18 to 29 with Graves' hyperthyroidism. CDR3 nucleotide sequence: TGTGCCAGCAGCGCGTGGGGGACAGGGTCAGCGTGGCTCTACGAGCAGTACTTC. As protein: CASSAWGTGSAWLYEQYF.